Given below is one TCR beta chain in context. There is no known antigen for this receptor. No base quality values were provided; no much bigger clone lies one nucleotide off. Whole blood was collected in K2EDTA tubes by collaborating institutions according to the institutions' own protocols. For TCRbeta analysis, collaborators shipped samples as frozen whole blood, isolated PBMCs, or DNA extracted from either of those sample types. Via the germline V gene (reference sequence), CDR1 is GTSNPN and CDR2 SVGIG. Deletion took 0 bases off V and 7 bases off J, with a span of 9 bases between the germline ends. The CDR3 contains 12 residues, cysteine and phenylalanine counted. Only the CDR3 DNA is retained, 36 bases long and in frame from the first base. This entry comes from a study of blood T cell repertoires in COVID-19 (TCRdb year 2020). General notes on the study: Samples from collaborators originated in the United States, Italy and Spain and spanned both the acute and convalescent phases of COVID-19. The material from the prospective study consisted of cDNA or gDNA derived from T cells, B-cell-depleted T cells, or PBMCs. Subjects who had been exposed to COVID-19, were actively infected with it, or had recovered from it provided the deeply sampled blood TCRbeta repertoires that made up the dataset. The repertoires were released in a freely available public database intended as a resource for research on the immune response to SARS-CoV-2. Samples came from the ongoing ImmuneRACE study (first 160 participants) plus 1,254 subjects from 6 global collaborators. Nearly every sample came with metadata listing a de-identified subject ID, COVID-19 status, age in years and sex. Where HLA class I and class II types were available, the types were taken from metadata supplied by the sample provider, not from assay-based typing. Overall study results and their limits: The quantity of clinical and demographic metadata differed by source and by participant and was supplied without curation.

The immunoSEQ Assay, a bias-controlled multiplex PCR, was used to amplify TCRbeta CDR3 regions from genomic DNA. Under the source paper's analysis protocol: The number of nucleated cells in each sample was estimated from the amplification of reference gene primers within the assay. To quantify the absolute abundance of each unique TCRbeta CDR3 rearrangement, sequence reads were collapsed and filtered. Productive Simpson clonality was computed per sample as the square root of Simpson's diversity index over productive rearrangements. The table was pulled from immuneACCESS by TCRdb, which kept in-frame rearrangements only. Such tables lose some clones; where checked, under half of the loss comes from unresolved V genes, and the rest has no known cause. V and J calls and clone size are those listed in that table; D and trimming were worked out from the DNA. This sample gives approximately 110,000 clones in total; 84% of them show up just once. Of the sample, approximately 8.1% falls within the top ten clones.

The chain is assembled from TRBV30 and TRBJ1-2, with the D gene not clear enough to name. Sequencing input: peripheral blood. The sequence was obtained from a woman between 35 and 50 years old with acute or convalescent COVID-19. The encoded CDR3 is CAWSVRSGGYTF. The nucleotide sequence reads TGTGCCTGGAGTGTACGGTCTGGTGGCTACACCTTC.